Presented here are 24 T cell receptor beta chains from one specimen sequenced in a study of T cells in Graves' hyperthyroidism and ophthalmopathy. The TCR beta CDR3 regions underwent amplification using RNA transcripts as the source. An initial round of RT-PCR targeting the TCR CDR3 relied on the HTBI primer set. MiXCR was run by TCRdb on the multiplex PCR reads, yielding one entry per CDR3 protein. The sample comprises under 500,000 distinct CDR3 sequences, 11% to 15% of which are singletons, and around 27% rests with the top ten. Sequenced input: blood. These TCRs come from a man in his fifties with Graves' ophthalmopathy.

The CDR3 sequence: CASSRGTGGKGTGELFF. The CDR3 DNA follows: TGTGCCAGCAGCAGGGGGACAGGGGGAAAGGGCACCGGGGAGCTGTTTTTT. The genes are TRBV5-4 and TRBJ2-2, with 11 bases lining up with TRBD1. Germline loops: CDR1 SGHNT, CDR2 YYREEE (reference sequence). V trimming: 4 bases; J trimming: 4 bases; junction bases outside the gene matches: 9. The length of the CDR3 is 17 residues. The entire variable domain, with the rest obtained from reference TRBV5-4 and TRBJ2-2, is as follows: ETGVTQSPTHLIKTRGQQVTLRCSSQSGHNTVSWYQQALGQGPQFIFQYYREEENGRGNFPPRFSGLQFPNYSSELNVNALELDDSALYLCASSRGTGGKGTGELFFGEGSRLTVL.

At least ten counts were recorded for this clonotype. The chain uses TRBV11-1 and TRBJ2-1, with TRBD1 as a possible D gene (6 bases). V was clipped by 4 bases and J by 8 bases, with 9 bases between them. CDR3 length: 12 residues. Germline V gene sequence: CDR1 SGHAT, CDR2 FQDESV (reference sequence). Written as DNA, the CDR3 is TGTGCCAGCAGCTGGGACAATTATGAGCAGTTCTTC. Its translation: CASSWDNYEQFF.

This clonotype was counted ten times or more. V gene TRBV2 combines with J gene TRBJ2-1, with 13 bases matching TRBD2. The CDR3 totals 15 residues. Germline assignment: CDR1 SNHLY and CDR2 FYNNEI. V lost 7 bases, J lost 5 bases, and 5 bases stayed unmatched. CDR3 nucleotides: TGTGCCAGCACTCCGGGACTAGCGGGAAACAATGAGCAGTTCTTC. It translates to CASTPGLAGNNEQFF.

This clonotype was counted many times. The chain has TRBV3-1 and TRBJ2-2; 7 nucleotides align to TRBD2. The junction had 6 bases not matched to a gene; V was cut back by 3 bases and J by 2 bases. The length of the CDR3 is 16 residues. CDR1 LGHDT and CDR2 YNNKEL come from the germline V gene (reference sequence). The CDR3 spells CASSHGAGINTGELFF. Written as DNA, the CDR3 is TGTGCCAGCAGCCATGGAGCGGGGATTAACACCGGGGAGCTGTTTTTT.

This clonotype was picked up many times. The chain employs TRBV12-3 or TRBV12-4 and TRBJ1-1, with 7 bases lining up with TRBD1. The CDR3 covers 17 residues. The J segment lost 0 bases and the V segment lost 6 bases, leaving 13 bases of the junction unmatched. CDR3 in DNA: TGTGCCAGCAGACGCACGCCCGGGACAGCGGTGAACACTGAAGCTTTCTTT. This codes for CASRRTPGTAVNTEAFF.

The chain joins TRBV20-1 to TRBJ2-1; 10 nucleotides line up with TRBD2. The CDR3 totals 19 residues. V lost 0 bases to trimming and J lost 9 bases; unmatched junction nucleotides: 20. In germline, CDR1 is DFQATT, CDR2 SNEGSKA (reference sequence). In nucleotides, the CDR3 is TGCAGTGCTAGAGATCCAAGACTAGCGGGCCCCCCCCTAGGGGGTGAGCAGTTCTTC. Amino acid sequence: CSARDPRLAGPPLGGEQFF.

The chain uses TRBV7-9 and TRBJ1-2, with a possible D match to TRBD1 (6 bases). The CDR3 spans 15 residues. V gave up 5 bases and J gave up 4 bases, with 17 bases separating them. Germline CDR1 reads SEHNR; CDR2 reads FQNEAQ (reference sequence). CDR3 in amino acids: CASSLGHPQAYGYTF. In DNA, the CDR3 is TGTGCCAGCAGCCTGGGACATCCCCAGGCCTATGGCTACACCTTC. Looking up the rest from reference TRBV7-9 and TRBJ1-2 gives the full variable domain: DTGVSQNPRHKITKRGQNVTFRCDPISEHNRLYWYRQTLGQGPEFLTYFQNEAQLEKSRLLSDRFSAERPKGSFSTLEIQRTEQGDSAMYLCASSLGHPQAYGYTFGSGTRLTVV.

This clonotype was observed at least ten times. V usage is TRBV6-1 and J usage is TRBJ2-1; no firm D call. The CDR3 runs 11 residues. CDR1 is MNHNS and CDR2 is SASEGT in the germline V gene. V lost 8 bases and J 8 bases, leaving 10 bases between the germline ends. The CDR3 DNA reads TGTGCCAGCGATAGGATTGATGAGCAGTTCTTC. Protein: CASDRIDEQFF.

This sequence joins TRBV14 and TRBJ1-2; the match to TRBD1 covers 7 bases. The CDR3 sequence is 17 residues long. CDR1 and CDR2 (germline): SGHDN, FVKESK. The V gene end was trimmed by 1 base and the J gene end by 3 bases; junction bases not matched to a gene: 11. The CDR3 protein is CASSQVEQAGGDYGYTF. CDR3 coding DNA: TGTGCCAGCAGCCAAGTGGAGCAGGCAGGGGGTGACTATGGCTACACCTTC.

This clonotype was seen ten or more times. The chain carries TRBV6-1 and TRBJ2-7, with TRBD2 matching 9 bases. The junction had 6 bases not matched to a gene; V was cut back by 4 bases and J by 2 bases. CDR1 is MNHNS, CDR2 SASEGT, per germline. This CDR3 spans 15 amino acids. CDR3 in amino acids: CASSGGLAGPYEQYF. CDR3 DNA: TGTGCCAGCAGTGGGGGTCTAGCGGGACCCTACGAGCAGTACTTC.

This clonotype showed up many times. The gene calls are TRBV7-8 and TRBJ2-3; weak D call: TRBD2 (5 bases). The germline V and J ends were trimmed by 3 bases and 0 bases, with 10 bases remaining between them. The CDR3 has 15 residues. The germline CDR1 and CDR2 sequences are SGHVS and FQNEAQ. This CDR3 is CASSFRRGSTDTQYF. The CDR3 DNA reads as TGTGCCAGCAGCTTTCGACGGGGTAGCACAGATACGCAGTATTTT.

This clonotype turned up a few times. CDR3 sequence reads: CASSPNQGARGTGELFF. The CDR3 DNA follows: TGTGCCAGCTCGCCTAATCAGGGGGCGCGTGGCACCGGGGAGCTGTTTTTT. The chain has TRBV18 and TRBJ2-2; 8 bases are shared with TRBD1. With V trimmed by 6 bases and J by 4 bases, 13 bases remained unmatched. The CDR3 extends over 17 amino acids. From germline, CDR1 is KGHSH and CDR2 LQKENI.

This clonotype has at least ten counts. The chain's CDR3 is CASRPGQLTNTEAFF. In nucleotides, the CDR3 is TGTGCCAGCAGACCCGGACAGCTTACGAACACTGAAGCTTTCTTT. The chain carries TRBV27 and TRBJ1-1; possibly TRBD1 for D (6 bases). The V end lost 6 bases, the J end lost 1 base, and 15 bases lay between the germline ends. Germline CDR1 reads MNHEY; CDR2 reads SMNVEV (reference sequence). The CDR3 loop spans 15 amino acids.

V gene TRBV5-1 combines with J gene TRBJ2-5; perhaps TRBD1 as D (6 bases). V lost 4 bases and J lost 1, with 11 bases in between. Germline assignment: CDR1 SGHRS and CDR2 YFSETQ. The CDR3 extends over 14 amino acids. The CDR3 sequence is CASSVQGSQETQYF. CDR3 in DNA: TGCGCCAGCAGCGTACAGGGTTCCCAAGAGACCCAGTACTTC.

This clonotype was seen many times. This sequence joins TRBV28 and TRBJ2-7; D may be TRBD2 (6 bases). V was trimmed by 1 base and J by 4 bases, leaving 20 bases between them. CDR3 length equals 17 residues. Germline V gives CDR1 MDHEN, CDR2 SYDVKM. The CDR3 loop is CASSLLGAGSVSYEQYF. The DNA of the CDR3 is TGTGCCAGCAGTTTATTGGGTGCCGGGAGCGTATCTTACGAGCAGTACTTC.

The gene calls are TRBV5-1 and TRBJ1-1; D ambiguous. There are 14 residues in the CDR3. V shed 3 bases and J shed 2 bases, with 11 bases lying between them. Germline V gene lookup returns CDR1 SGHRS and CDR2 YFSETQ. CDR3 sequence: CASSSSTTNTEAFF. DNA for the CDR3: TGCGCCAGCAGCTCATCCACAACCAACACTGAAGCTTTCTTT.

This clonotype was picked up many times. This rearrangement joins TRBV3-1 to TRBJ2-1; the D is unclear. V was shortened by 1 base and J by 7 bases, with 11 bases between the two germline ends. This CDR3 comprises 14 residues. Looked up from germline, CDR1 is LGHDT and CDR2 is YNNKEL (reference sequence). CDR3 sequence: CASSQAGWDNEQFF. The CDR3 nucleotides are TGTGCCAGCAGCCAAGCGGGTTGGGATAATGAGCAGTTCTTC.

This clonotype was picked up many times. CDR3 residues: CASRTVDSTDTQYF. The CDR3 DNA sequence: TGCGCCAGCAGAACAGTAGACTCTACAGATACGCAGTATTTT. V is TRBV5-1 and J is TRBJ2-3; D remains unclear. The CDR3 is made up of 14 amino acids. Looked up from germline, CDR1 is SGHRS and CDR2 is YFSETQ. The V end was cut by 5 bases, the J end by 3 bases, with 13 bases between.

The rearrangement uses TRBV29-1 and TRBJ2-7; 10 positions match TRBD1. This CDR3 is 12 amino acids long. CDR1 is SQVTM, CDR2 ANQGSEA, per germline. The chain's CDR3 is CSGGQGTYEQYF. The DNA for the CDR3 is TGCAGTGGGGGACAGGGGACCTACGAGCAGTACTTC.

This clonotype was recorded many times. The chain recombines TRBV28 with TRBJ1-4; D ambiguous. The CDR3 has 14 residues. CDR1 and CDR2 (germline): MDHEN, SYDVKM. With 6 bases removed from V and 0 bases from J, the gap between germline ends came to 8 bases. The CDR3 sequence is CASRAGATNEKLFF. The CDR3 DNA follows: TGTGCCAGCAGAGCGGGTGCAACTAATGAAAAACTGTTTTTT.

The sample holds a few counts of this clonotype. V usage is TRBV30 and J usage is TRBJ2-1; D perhaps matches TRBD2 (6 bases). The germline V and J ends were trimmed by 4 bases and 13 bases, with 17 bases remaining between them. Germline values: CDR1 GTSNPN, CDR2 SVGIG (reference sequence). The CDR3 sequence is 12 residues long. The CDR3 DNA sequence: TGTGCCTGGACGTCCGGAGCGGGCTTTCAGTTCTTC. Translating gives CAWTSGAGFQFF.

With respect to this clonotype: This may arise from a read error, as a much more abundant clone is one base away. This chain joins TRBV29-1 and TRBJ2-3; the D gene is possibly TRBD1 (6 bases). CDR3 length equals 15 residues. The V gene's germline CDR1 is SQVTM and CDR2 ANQGSEA. CDR3 sequence: CSVEFPWPRTDTRYF. The CDR3 region has the DNA TGCAGCGTTGAATTTCCCTGGCCTAGGACAGATACGCGGTATTTT.

This clonotype appeared a few times. The chain links TRBV6-5 to TRBJ2-1; TRBD1 agrees at 7 bases. The CDR3 runs 15 residues. Germline assignment: CDR1 MNHEY and CDR2 SVGAGI. Trimming removed 2 bases from V and 2 bases from J; junction bases left unmatched: 3. The CDR3 coding sequence is TGTGCCAGCAGTTACGACAGGGTTCCCTACAATGAGCAGTTCTTC. This codes for CASSYDRVPYNEQFF.

This clonotype was found a few times. This rearrangement joins TRBV20-1 to TRBJ2-7; no definite D call. This CDR3 is built from 15 residues. V was pared by 2 bases and J by 2 bases, with 16 bases between. CDR1 and CDR2 from the germline V gene are DFQATT and SNEGSKA (reference sequence). CDR3 nucleotides: TGCAGTGCTAGACTCCCACGCACAGCCGCCTACGAGCAGTACTTC. Amino acid sequence: CSARLPRTAAYEQYF.